This T cell receptor (beta chain) was identified during a study of Graves' ophthalmopathy and Graves' hyperthyroidism. This clonotype occurred many times. RNA transcripts served as template for amplifying TCR beta CDR3 sequences. First-round RT-PCR employed HTBI primers, with a second-round multiplex PCR after it. TCRdb re-derived calls from the multiplex PCR reads in MiXCR, one entry per CDR3 protein. The sample consists of 560,000 or so distinct CDR3 sequences, roughly 40% of them appearing once. This TCR was sampled from an adult man with Graves' hyperthyroidism. Sequenced: peripheral blood or thyroid tissue (not recorded which).

In nucleotides, the CDR3 is TGTGCCAGCAGCTTAGCTCGGGACAGGCCTGGAGGCTACACCTTC. This sequence encodes CASSLARDRPGGYTF. The chain carries TRBV7-8 and TRBJ1-2, with TRBD1 matching over 8 bases. CDR3 length: 15 amino acids. Losses at the gene ends were 0 bases for V and 8 bases for J; bases not matched to a gene: 8. CDR1 is SGHVS and CDR2 is FQNEAQ in the germline V gene.